The 23 T cell receptor beta chains below all came from one sample that was sequenced in a study of blood T cell repertoires in COVID-19. Assay: immunoSEQ multiplex PCR; the TCRdb copy retains only in-frame clones and omits some. The sample consists of approximately 280,000 clones, approximately 88% of them appearing once. Sequencing used peripheral blood. Receptors originate from a man between 18 and 35 years old with active or convalescent COVID-19.

The V call is TRBV7-8, the J call TRBJ2-3; the match to TRBD2 covers 10 bases. CDR1 and CDR2 (germline): SGHVS, FQNEAQ. The V segment lost 4 bases and the J segment 0 bases; nucleotides outside the gene matches: 1. The CDR3 loop spans 15 amino acids. The CDR3 sequence is CASSSLAGSTDTQYF. Here the CDR3 DNA reads TGTGCCAGCAGCTCACTAGCGGGAAGCACAGATACGCAGTATTTT. Full variable domain (missing parts from reference TRBV7-8 and TRBJ2-3): GAGVSQSPRYKVAKRGQDVALRCDPISGHVSLFWYQQALGQGPEFLTYFQNEAQLDKSGLPSDRFFAERPEGSVSTLKIQRTQQEDSAVYLCASSSLAGSTDTQYFGPGTRLTVL.

This chain joins TRBV21-1 and TRBJ2-2; no check of the table's D call, TRBD2, against the DNA was made. TRBV21-1 is labeled a pseudogene. The CDR3 consists of 21 residues. The CDR3 sequence is CASSKVGGRTRFFANTGELFF. In DNA form, the CDR3 reads TGTGCCAGCAGCAAAGTCGGGGGCCGGACTAGATTTTTCGCGAACACCGGGGAGCTGTTTTTT.

The chain couples TRBV12-3 or TRBV12-4 to TRBJ2-7; D perhaps matches TRBD2 (5 bases). Trimming shortened V by 6 bases and J by 6 bases, and 12 bases separated the two germline ends. The CDR3 covers 12 residues. In DNA form, the CDR3 reads TGTGCCAGCAGCTCCGGGGTCTTCGAGCAGTACTTC. Encoded protein: CASSSGVFEQYF.

The V call is TRBV15, the J call TRBJ2-5; TRBD2 agrees at 12 bases. Germline values: CDR1 LNHNV, CDR2 YYDKDF (reference sequence). The ends lost 6 bases at V and 4 bases at J; junction bases unmatched: 6. The CDR3 is 15 residues long. The CDR3 region has the DNA TGTGCCACCAGGGGGACTAGCGGGTTTGCAGAGACCCAGTACTTC. Translation: CATRGTSGFAETQYF. Full variable domain (remainder filled in from reference TRBV15 and TRBJ2-5): DAMVIQNPRYQVTQFGKPVTLSCSQTLNHNVMYWYQQKSSQAPKLLFHYYDKDFNNEADTPDNFQSRRPNTSFCFLDIRSPGLGDTAMYLCATRGTSGFAETQYFGPGTRLLVL.

This clone was counted a single time. This sequence joins TRBV12-3 or TRBV12-4 and TRBJ1-2, with a tentative D call TRBD1 (6 bases). This CDR3 region has 12 residues. Trimming shortened V by 3 bases and J by 4 bases, and 6 bases separated the two germline ends. The CDR3 nucleotides are TGTGCCAGCAGTTTGGGGGCCTATGGCTACACCTTC. Translated: CASSLGAYGYTF.

As DNA, the CDR3 is TGTGCCAGCAGTCGACAGGGGAGGAATTCACCCCTCCACTTT. It specifies CASSRQGRNSPLHF. The gene calls are TRBV2 and TRBJ1-6, with TRBD1 identical over 8 bases. CDR1 SNHLY and CDR2 FYNNEI come from the germline V gene. Unmatched junction bases numbered 4, after V lost 5 bases and J lost 7 bases. The CDR3 totals 14 residues.

In this sample, this clone turned up once. The chain employs TRBV9 and TRBJ2-3, with 13 bases matching TRBD2. There are 18 residues in the CDR3. CDR1 and CDR2 from the germline V gene are SGDLS and YYNGEE. V gave up 3 bases and J gave up 6 bases; unmatched junction bases: 13. DNA of the CDR3: TGTGCCAGCAGCGAAGGACTAGCGGGGGTTTGGGGTTTCGATACGCAGTATTTT. Its translation is CASSEGLAGVWGFDTQYF.

Turning to this clone: At one boundary the junction diverges from the germline segment, which might be a read error. The J gene is TRBJ1-1, the V gene TRBV13; 7 bases are shared with TRBD1. CDR1 and CDR2 (germline): PRHDT, FYEKMQ (reference sequence). The CDR3 length is 12 residues. The CDR3 DNA reads TGTGCCAGCAGAACAGGGGAAACTGGAGCTTTCTTT. Translation: CASRTGETGAFF.

This clone was recorded a few times. This chain joins TRBV19 and TRBJ1-5, with unresolved D. Trimming removed 1 base from V and 0 bases from J, with 7 bases in between. CDR3 size: 15 residues. Per the germline V gene, CDR1 is LNHDA and CDR2 is SQIVND (reference sequence). CDR3 amino acids: CASSIGHYSNQPQHF. CDR3 bases: TGTGCCAGTAGTATAGGTCACTATAGCAATCAGCCCCAGCATTTT.

The V and J genes are TRBV27 and TRBJ2-2; 7 bases fit TRBD1. Per the germline V gene, CDR1 is MNHEY and CDR2 is SMNVEV (reference sequence). The CDR3 extends over 15 amino acids. The trim removed 6 bases at V and 4 bases at J, leaving 8 bases unmatched. This CDR3 is CASRGQTGFTGELFF. The CDR3 DNA sequence: TGTGCCAGCAGAGGCCAGACAGGGTTCACCGGGGAGCTGTTTTTT.

The rearrangement uses TRBV27 and TRBJ1-1, with unresolved D. CDR1 and CDR2 (germline): MNHEY, SMNVEV (reference sequence). Trimming removed 3 bases at V and 8 bases at J, with 7 bases between. The CDR3 runs 11 residues. The CDR3 region is CASSLAGEAFF. Written as DNA, the CDR3 is TGTGCCAGCAGTTTGGCGGGCGAAGCTTTCTTT.

The J gene is TRBJ2-3, the V gene TRBV6-6, with D perhaps matching TRBD2 (6 bases). The germline V gene encodes CDR1 MNHNY and CDR2 SVGAGI (reference sequence). V lost 8 bases, J lost 0 bases, and 9 bases lay in between. This CDR3 is 13 amino acids long. CDR3 nucleotide sequence: TGTGCCAGCGGGACTCCTAGCACAGATACGCAGTATTTT. Its protein is CASGTPSTDTQYF.

The chain employs TRBV2 and TRBJ1-2; D is undetermined. Trimming took off 3 bases at V and 2 bases at J, with 10 bases between the two ends. The CDR3 sequence is 14 residues long. Germline CDR1 is SNHLY and CDR2 is FYNNEI. CDR3 nucleotides: TGTGCCAGCAGTGATAGAGCAGGAAACTATGGCTACACCTTC. It translates to CASSDRAGNYGYTF.

V gene TRBV2 combines with J gene TRBJ1-5; TRBD1 matches 7 bases. Germline V gene data show CDR1 as SNHLY and CDR2 as FYNNEI. The CDR3 length is 13 residues. Trimming removed 5 bases from V and 5 bases from J; junction bases left unmatched: 3. In nucleotides, the CDR3 is TGTGCCAGCAGTAGGGGGCGCGATCAGCCCCAGCATTTT. It codes for CASSRGRDQPQHF.

The V and J genes are TRBV6-1 and TRBJ1-6; D not resolved. In germline, CDR1 is MNHNS, CDR2 SASEGT. The CDR3 has 13 amino acids. The ends were cut back, 1 base at V and 9 bases at J, with 7 bases in the middle. This CDR3 is CASSEGHASPLHF. The DNA for the CDR3 is TGTGCCAGCAGTGAAGGGCATGCTTCACCCCTCCACTTT.

The gene calls are TRBV7-2 and TRBJ2-1; TRBD2 matches at 10 bases. The CDR3 covers 17 residues. Germline values: CDR1 SGHTA, CDR2 FQGNSA. J was trimmed by 3 bases and V by 3 bases; bases with no gene match: 8. CDR3: CASSFRAGLAVYNEQFF. CDR3 nucleotides: TGTGCCAGCAGCTTTAGGGCCGGACTAGCGGTCTACAATGAGCAGTTCTTC.

The chain uses TRBV3-1 (or the pseudogene TRBV3-2) and TRBJ2-1; possibly TRBD1 for D (7 bases). This CDR3 region has 16 residues. The germline gives CDR1 LGHDT, CDR2 YNNKEL (reference sequence). V lost 1 base and J lost 3, with 13 bases in between. The CDR3 sequence: CASSQGRQGGYNEQFF. CDR3 coding DNA: TGTGCCAGCAGCCAAGGAAGACAGGGAGGCTACAATGAGCAGTTCTTC.

The chain uses TRBV5-4 and TRBJ2-3; 7 bases match TRBD1. V gave up 3 bases and J gave up 2 bases; unmatched junction bases: 6. The CDR3 runs 15 residues. In germline, CDR1 is SGHNT, CDR2 YYREEE (reference sequence). The CDR3 sequence: CASSSRQGTTDTQYF. The CDR3 DNA is TGTGCCAGCAGCTCCCGACAGGGCACCACAGATACGCAGTATTTT.

This clone has more than one count but fewer than ten. The same CDR3 also results from other DNA sequences found in this sample. V is TRBV19 and J is TRBJ2-7; the match to TRBD1 covers 10 bases. V shed 5 bases and J 2 bases; nucleotides not matched to a gene: 3. The CDR3 is 14 residues long. Germline CDR1 LNHDA, CDR2 SQIVND (reference sequence). CDR3 DNA sequence: TGTGCCAGTAGTCCGGGACAGGGGCCCTACGAGCAGTACTTC. It encodes CASSPGQGPYEQYF.

The chain joins TRBV9 to TRBJ2-2, with D possibly matching TRBD1 (5 bases). The CDR3 runs 15 residues. The V and J ends lost 3 bases and 3 bases respectively, with 12 bases between them. Germline loops: CDR1 SGDLS, CDR2 YYNGEE. The CDR3 region has the DNA TGTGCCAGCAGCGCCCATGGACAATACACCGGGGAGCTGTTTTTT. This translates into CASSAHGQYTGELFF. Filled out from reference TRBV9 and TRBJ2-2, the complete variable domain reads DSGVTQTPKHLITATGQRVTLRCSPRSGDLSVYWYQQSLDQGLQFLIQYYNGEERAKGNILERFSAQQFPDLHSELNLSSLELGDSALYFCASSAHGQYTGELFFGEGSRLTVL.

CDR3 in DNA: TGTGCCATCAGTGAGTCGGCGGGGACTCCGGTTGGGGCCTATAATTCACCCCTCCACTTT. This codes for CAISESAGTPVGAYNSPLHF. The J gene is TRBJ1-6, the V gene TRBV10-3, with TRBD1 as a possible D gene (5 bases). Looked up from germline, CDR1 is ENHRY and CDR2 is SYGVKD. Between the trimmed V and J ends, which lost 0 bases and 2 bases, there was a span of 20 bases. The CDR3 spans 20 residues.

The J gene is TRBJ1-2, the V gene TRBV5-1; the D gene is possibly TRBD1 (6 bases). Germline V gene sequence: CDR1 SGHRS, CDR2 YFSETQ. V was pared by 6 bases and J by 2 bases, with 14 bases between. The CDR3 is made up of 14 amino acids. The CDR3 is CASTPAQGNYGYTF. DNA for the CDR3: TGCGCCAGCACCCCGGCCCAGGGGAACTATGGCTACACCTTC.

The V gene is TRBV19, the J gene TRBJ1-5; no definite D call. Trimming took off 3 bases at V and 2 bases at J, with 20 bases between the two ends. The CDR3 runs 18 residues. Germline V lookup: CDR1 LNHDA, CDR2 SQIVND (reference sequence). This chain's CDR3 is CASSMYSSSVRGNQPQHF. The CDR3 DNA reads as TGTGCCAGTAGTATGTATTCTTCGTCGGTGCGCGGCAATCAGCCCCAGCATTTT.